A selection of T cell receptor beta chains follows, all from one sample in a study of T-cell reconstitution after alpha-beta-depleted transplantation in children. TCRdb called the PCR reads again in MiXCR, with one record for every CDR3 protein. The sample consists of fewer than 700,000 distinct CDR3 sequences, over 10% of them appearing once. The specimen comprised PBMCs, mostly from graft donor cells, sampled 360 days after TCRalphabeta/CD19-depleted stem cell transplant. The receptors derive from a male patient between 5 and 17 years old who had a stem cell transplant for acute myeloid leukemia, so the T cells may come from the graft donor. The conserved cysteine and the conserved F or W are not part of the CDR3 here.

j_call | v_call | cdr3_aa
TRBJ1-4 | TRBV30 | AERDSGEKLF
TRBJ2-5 | TRBV27 | ASQDILKETQY
TRBJ2-7 | TRBV7-3 | ASSLSHLTGEQY
TRBJ2-6 | TRBV7-9 | ASSFPSRRDRSSGANVLT
TRBJ2-3 | TRBV20-1 | STSGLTSGITDTQY
TRBJ2-7 | TRBV29-1 | SVGGQDYEQY
TRBJ2-5 | TRBV20-1 | SARGGNSGSGETQY
TRBJ2-5 | TRBV28 | ASSGTGGLETQY
TRBJ1-2 | TRBV4-3 | ASSQDLEGRAYGYT
TRBJ1-6 | TRBV7-8 | ASSPLDRVVSPLH
TRBJ2-2 | TRBV5-6 | ASSSLSGHLPLNTGELF
TRBJ2-5 | TRBV21-1 | AAREGNSETQY
TRBJ1-2 | TRBV18 | ASSQPGTGNYGYT
TRBJ2-5 | TRBV5-1 | ASSGGLATETQY
TRBJ2-5 | TRBV29-1 | SVSPGTGVSQETQY
TRBJ2-7 | TRBV29-1 | SVEGRDRPYEQY
TRBJ2-1 | TRBV12-3/TRBV12-4 | ASSLRTSGRVEQF
TRBJ2-7 | TRBV18 | ASSPFGQFYEQY
TRBJ2-3 | TRBV6-1 | ASSESPLAGGPRNTDTQY
TRBJ1-1 | TRBV29-1 | SVLTGDEAGTEAF
TRBJ2-3 | TRBV12-3/TRBV12-4 | ASSRKGRTDTQY
TRBJ2-7 | TRBV9 | ASSVAPGTYEQY
TRBJ2-3 | TRBV7-2 | ASTFPQVGGADTQY
TRBJ1-2 | TRBV27 | ASSSWGQNYGYT
TRBJ2-1 | TRBV29-1 | SVDGGPVEF
TRBJ2-1 | TRBV6-5 | AAGGGSSYNEQF
TRBJ2-3 | TRBV3-1 | ASSRTPTTFSSTDTQY
TRBJ2-5 | TRBV24-1 | ATSGFTSGAQETQY
TRBJ1-3 | TRBV28 | ASRVFTESSGNTIY
TRBJ2-7 | TRBV11-2 | ASSFGGRPPYEQY
TRBJ2-2 | TRBV27 | ASSLSLVTGELF
TRBJ2-1 | TRBV12-3/TRBV12-4 | ASKTSGIYNEQF
TRBJ2-4 | TRBV9 | ASSSQSAKNIQY
TRBJ1-2 | TRBV16 | ASSPWTGPYGYT
TRBJ2-1 | TRBV5-5 | ASSLGGFLYNEQF
TRBJ2-1 | TRBV20-1 | SARRRPPSWEQF
TRBJ1-6 | TRBV20-1 | SASISNSPLH
TRBJ2-5 | TRBV5-5 | ASSSPAGTQETQY
TRBJ1-6 | TRBV6-5 | ASSYLGRMGSPLH
TRBJ2-2 | TRBV4-1 | ASSHESGPGELF
TRBJ2-1 | TRBV18 | ASSLGLHEQF
TRBJ2-1 | TRBV12-3/TRBV12-4 | ASSRTGGPSDEQF
TRBJ2-1 | TRBV7-8 | ASSSQTREGDEQF